This T cell receptor beta chain was identified in a study of T cell responses to AZD1222 COVID-19 vaccine. This clone was seen once. The assay was immunoSEQ multiplex PCR, and TCRdb's table has in-frame clones only and misses some. This sample yields some 130,000 clones, of which over 85% are seen a single time; 0.91% belongs to the top ten. This sample comprised peripheral blood, obtained on day 0 of AZD1222 vaccination. This TCR was sampled from an adult in good health.

As DNA, the CDR3 is TGTGCCAGCAGCTTAGTTGGGGAAGGGAACAATCAGCCCCAGCATTTT. It yields the protein CASSLVGEGNNQPQHF. The chain is built from TRBV7-8 and TRBJ1-5, with D uncertain. Germline V CDR1 and CDR2: SGHVS, FQNEAQ. Trimming stripped 1 base from V and 3 bases from J, with 13 bases between. This CDR3 comprises 16 residues.